A selection of T cell receptor beta chains follows, all from one sample in a study of blood T cells in healthy people across ages. Each CDR3 protein is one row after TCRdb ran MiXCR on the 5' RACE reads. The data show nearly 800,000 distinct CDR3 sequences, about 56% seen once. The sequenced sample was blood. The source of these receptors is a man aged 40-49 years in good health. The CDR3 runs from the conserved cysteine through the conserved F or W. A D gene is named only where the DNA matches it firmly. Part of the rows lack a size; the others show once, few, many or a class for expanded clones.

D gene,J gene,V gene,clone size,CDR3 protein,CDR3 DNA
TRBD1,TRBJ2-7,TRBV27,NA,CASSLSRDSYEQYF,TGTGCCAGCAGTTTATCGAGGGACAGCTACGAGCAGTACTTC
NA,TRBJ2-7,TRBV11-3,NA,CASSLALAFGEQYF,TGTGCCAGCAGCTTAGCTCTAGCTTTCGGCGAGCAGTACTTC
NA,TRBJ2-3,TRBV5-6,NA,CASSLTGRTDTQYF,TGTGCCAGCAGTTTAACAGGAAGGACAGATACGCAGTATTTT
TRBD2,TRBJ2-5,TRBV11-3,NA,CASSLEGLEQETQYF,TGTGCCAGCAGCTTAGAGGGACTAGAGCAAGAGACCCAGTACTTC
NA,TRBJ2-3,TRBV7-2,few,CASSLSSGWGDTQYF,TGTGCCAGCAGCTTAAGTTCCGGCTGGGGTGATACGCAGTATTTT
NA,TRBJ1-4,TRBV29-1,NA,CSVGGDNEKLFF,TGCAGCGTTGGCGGAGATAATGAAAAACTGTTTTTT
TRBD1,TRBJ1-2,TRBV3-1,NA,CASSQTRDRGGGNYGYTF,TGTGCCAGCAGCCAAACCCGGGACAGGGGAGGAGGTAACTATGGCTACACCTTC
NA,TRBJ2-4,TRBV6-6,NA,CASRPGWDIGKNIQYF,TGTGCCAGCAGGCCGGGATGGGATATTGGCAAAAACATTCAGTACTTC
NA,TRBJ2-5,TRBV15,few,CATSRGGKETQYF,TGTGCCACCAGCCGAGGAGGGAAAGAGACCCAGTACTTC
NA,TRBJ2-7,TRBV6-1,NA,CASSEAGQFYGQYF,TGTGCCAGCAGTGAAGCGGGTCAGTTCTACGGGCAGTACTTC
NA,TRBJ2-2,TRBV29-1,NA,CSVGSGATGELFF,TGCAGCGTTGGATCGGGAGCCACCGGGGAGCTGTTTTTT
NA,TRBJ2-7,TRBV27,NA,CASSYRSVGTLYEQYF,TGTGCCAGCAGTTATCGATCTGTTGGGACTCTCTACGAGCAGTACTTC
NA,TRBJ2-6,TRBV6-6,NA,CASRRDGANVLTF,TGTGCCAGCCGCCGGGACGGGGCCAACGTCCTGACTTTC
NA,TRBJ1-1,TRBV29-1,once,CSVERGGNGDTEAFF,TGCAGCGTTGAGCGAGGTGGTAACGGAGACACTGAAGCTTTCTTT